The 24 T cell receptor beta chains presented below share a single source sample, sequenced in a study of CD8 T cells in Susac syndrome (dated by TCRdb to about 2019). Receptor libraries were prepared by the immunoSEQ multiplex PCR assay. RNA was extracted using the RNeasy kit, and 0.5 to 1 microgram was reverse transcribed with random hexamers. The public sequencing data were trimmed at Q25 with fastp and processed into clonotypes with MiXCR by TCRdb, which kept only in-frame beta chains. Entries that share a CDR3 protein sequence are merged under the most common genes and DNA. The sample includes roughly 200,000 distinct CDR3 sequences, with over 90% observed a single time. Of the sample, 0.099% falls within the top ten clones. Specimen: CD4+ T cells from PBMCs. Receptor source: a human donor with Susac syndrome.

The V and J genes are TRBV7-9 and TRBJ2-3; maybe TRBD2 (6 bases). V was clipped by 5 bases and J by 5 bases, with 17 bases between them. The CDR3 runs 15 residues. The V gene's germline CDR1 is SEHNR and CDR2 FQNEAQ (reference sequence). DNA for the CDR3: TGTGCCAGCAGCACTCTCAGTAGACTAGAAGATACGCAGTATTTT. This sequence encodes CASSTLSRLEDTQYF.

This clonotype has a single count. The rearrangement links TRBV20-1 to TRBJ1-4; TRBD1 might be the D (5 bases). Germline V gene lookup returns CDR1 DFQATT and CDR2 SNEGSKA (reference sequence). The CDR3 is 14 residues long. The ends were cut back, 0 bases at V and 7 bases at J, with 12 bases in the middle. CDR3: CSAREGQGGEKLFF. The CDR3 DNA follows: TGCAGTGCTAGAGAAGGTCAGGGAGGTGAAAAACTGTTTTTT.

The CDR3 loop is CASSLRVRRDEQYF. In DNA, the CDR3 is TGTGCCAGCAGCTTAAGGGTCCGGCGGGACGAGCAGTACTTC. V is TRBV11-2 and J is TRBJ2-7, with D perhaps TRBD2 (5 bases). The CDR3 is 14 residues long. Germline V CDR1 and CDR2: SGHAT, FQNNGV. V was cut by 2 bases and J by 5 bases, with 13 bases left in between.

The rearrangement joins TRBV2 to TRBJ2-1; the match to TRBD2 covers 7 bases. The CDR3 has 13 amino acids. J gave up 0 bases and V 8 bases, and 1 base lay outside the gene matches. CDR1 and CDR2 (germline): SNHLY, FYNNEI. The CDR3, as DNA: TGTGCCAGCGGGAGGGTCTCCTACAATGAGCAGTTCTTC. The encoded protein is CASGRVSYNEQFF.

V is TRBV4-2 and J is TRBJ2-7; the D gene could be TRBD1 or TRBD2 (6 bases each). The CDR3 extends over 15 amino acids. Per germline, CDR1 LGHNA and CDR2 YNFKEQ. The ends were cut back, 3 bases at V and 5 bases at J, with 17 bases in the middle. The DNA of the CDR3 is TGTGCCAGCAGCCAGGTGGGGGCTAGCGTACACGAGCAGTACTTC. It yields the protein CASSQVGASVHEQYF.

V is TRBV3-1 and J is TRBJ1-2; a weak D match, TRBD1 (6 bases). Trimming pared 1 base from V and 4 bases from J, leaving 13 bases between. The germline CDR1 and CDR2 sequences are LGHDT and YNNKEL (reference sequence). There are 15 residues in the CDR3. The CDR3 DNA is TGTGCCAGCAGCCAAGCCGGGGGGCGTGCCTATGGCTACACCTTC. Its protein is CASSQAGGRAYGYTF.

DNA for the CDR3: TGTGCCAGCAGTCAGGGACCCTACAGTGGCACTGAAGCTTTCTTT. This translates into CASSQGPYSGTEAFF. The chain combines TRBV12-3 or TRBV12-4 with TRBJ1-1; TRBD1 is a possible D gene (5 bases). Trimming took off 5 bases at V and 4 bases at J, with 17 bases between the two ends. This CDR3 has 15 amino acids.

In DNA, the CDR3 is TGTGCCAGCAGCTTGGGGTTGCGGATCGACACAGATACGCAGTATTTT. Its translation: CASSLGLRIDTDTQYF. The rearrangement uses TRBV5-4 and TRBJ2-3; the D is unclear. Trimming left V 0 bases short and J 2 bases short, with 13 bases between. The germline V gene has CDR1 SGHNT and CDR2 YYREEE (reference sequence). This CDR3 contains 16 residues. The full variable domain, in which reference TRBV5-4 and TRBJ2-3 provide the parts outside the CDR3, is ETGVTQSPTHLIKTRGQQVTLRCSSQSGHNTVSWYQQALGQGPQFIFQYYREEENGRGNFPPRFSGLQFPNYSSELNVNALELDDSALYLCASSLGLRIDTDTQYFGPGTRLTVL.

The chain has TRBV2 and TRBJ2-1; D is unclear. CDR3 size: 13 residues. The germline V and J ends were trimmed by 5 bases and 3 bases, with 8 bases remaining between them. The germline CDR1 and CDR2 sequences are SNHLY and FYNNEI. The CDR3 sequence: CASSTKGYNEQFF. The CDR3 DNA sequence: TGTGCCAGCAGTACGAAAGGCTACAATGAGCAGTTCTTC.

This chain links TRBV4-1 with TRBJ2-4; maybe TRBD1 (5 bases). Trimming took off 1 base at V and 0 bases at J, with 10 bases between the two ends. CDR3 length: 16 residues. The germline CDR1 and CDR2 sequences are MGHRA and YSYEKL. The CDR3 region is CASSQVGRGAKNIQYF. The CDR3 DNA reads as TGCGCCAGCAGCCAAGTAGGAAGGGGAGCCAAAAACATTCAGTACTTC.

Here the CDR3 reads CASSRAGPYEQFF. The DNA for the CDR3 is TGTGCCAGCAGTCGTGCGGGACCGTATGAGCAGTTCTTC. The rearrangement uses TRBV28 and TRBJ2-1; D is perhaps TRBD2 (6 bases). Germline V gene data show CDR1 as MDHEN and CDR2 as SYDVKM. The CDR3 has 13 residues. V dropped 5 bases and J dropped 8 bases, with 13 bases sitting between them.

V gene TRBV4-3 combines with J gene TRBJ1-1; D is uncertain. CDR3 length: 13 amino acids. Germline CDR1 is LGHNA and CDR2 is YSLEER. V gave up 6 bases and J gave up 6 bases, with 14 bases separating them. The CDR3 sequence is CASRSGPYAEAFF. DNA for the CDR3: TGCGCCAGCAGATCGGGCCCATACGCTGAAGCTTTCTTT.

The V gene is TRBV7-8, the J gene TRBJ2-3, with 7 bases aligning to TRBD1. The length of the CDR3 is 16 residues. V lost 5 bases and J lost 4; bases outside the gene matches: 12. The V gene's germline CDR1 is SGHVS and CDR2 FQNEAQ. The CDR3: CASSLSGTDPSDTQYF. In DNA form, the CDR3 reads TGTGCCAGCAGCCTCTCCGGGACAGATCCCTCAGATACGCAGTATTTT.

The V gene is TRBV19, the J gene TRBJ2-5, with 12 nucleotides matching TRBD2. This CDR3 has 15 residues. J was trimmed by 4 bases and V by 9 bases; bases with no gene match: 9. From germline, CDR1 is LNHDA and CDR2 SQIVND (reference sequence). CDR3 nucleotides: TGTGCCAGCGGACTAGCGGGACCCAAGGGAGAGACCCAGTACTTC. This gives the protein CASGLAGPKGETQYF.

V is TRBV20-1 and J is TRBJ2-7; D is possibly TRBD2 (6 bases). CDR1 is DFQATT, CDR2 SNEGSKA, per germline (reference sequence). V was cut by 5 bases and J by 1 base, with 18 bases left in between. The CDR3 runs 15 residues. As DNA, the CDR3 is TGCAGTGCTGCGAACGCGGGGACGGTGTCCTACGAGCAGTACTTC. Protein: CSAANAGTVSYEQYF.

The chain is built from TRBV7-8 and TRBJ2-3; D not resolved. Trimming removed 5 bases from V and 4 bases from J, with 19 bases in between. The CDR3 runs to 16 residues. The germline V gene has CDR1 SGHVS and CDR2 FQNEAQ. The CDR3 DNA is TGTGCCAGCAGCCCATTAAGGGCCGGCCCCCCAGATACGCAGTATTTT. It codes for CASSPLRAGPPDTQYF.

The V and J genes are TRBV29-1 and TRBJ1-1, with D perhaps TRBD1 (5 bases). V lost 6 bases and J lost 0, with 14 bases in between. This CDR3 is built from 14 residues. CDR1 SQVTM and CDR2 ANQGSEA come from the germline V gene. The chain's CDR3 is CSVRDRVMNTEAFF. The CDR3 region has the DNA TGCAGCGTAAGAGACAGAGTCATGAACACTGAAGCTTTCTTT.

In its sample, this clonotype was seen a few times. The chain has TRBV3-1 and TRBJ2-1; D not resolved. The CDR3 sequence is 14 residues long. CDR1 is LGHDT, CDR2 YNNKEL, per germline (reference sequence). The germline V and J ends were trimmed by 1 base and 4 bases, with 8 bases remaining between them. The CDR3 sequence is CASSQGSGYNEQFF. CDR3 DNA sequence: TGTGCCAGCAGCCAAGGCTCCGGATACAATGAGCAGTTCTTC.

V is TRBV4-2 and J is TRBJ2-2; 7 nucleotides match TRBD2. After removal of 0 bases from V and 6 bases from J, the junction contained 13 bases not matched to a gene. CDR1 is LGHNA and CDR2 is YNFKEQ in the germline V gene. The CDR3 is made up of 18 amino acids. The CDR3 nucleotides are TGTGCCAGCAGCCAAGATTCACCCGCTGCGGGAGAGCCCGGGGAGCTGTTTTTT. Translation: CASSQDSPAAGEPGELFF.

CDR3 sequence reads: CASSAYEAGELFF. CDR3 DNA sequence: TGCGCCAGCAGCGCATACGAGGCCGGGGAGCTGTTTTTT. The gene calls are TRBV5-1 and TRBJ2-2; D uncertain. Germline V gene lookup returns CDR1 SGHRS and CDR2 YFSETQ. CDR3 length: 13 residues. Trimming took 4 bases from V and 6 from J, leaving 10 bases between them.

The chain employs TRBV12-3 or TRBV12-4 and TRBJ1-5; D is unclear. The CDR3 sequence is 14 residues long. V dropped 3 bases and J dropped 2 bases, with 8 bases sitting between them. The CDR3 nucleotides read TGTGCCAGCAGTTTCTCGAGGGGCAATCAGCCCCAGCATTTT. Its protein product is CASSFSRGNQPQHF.

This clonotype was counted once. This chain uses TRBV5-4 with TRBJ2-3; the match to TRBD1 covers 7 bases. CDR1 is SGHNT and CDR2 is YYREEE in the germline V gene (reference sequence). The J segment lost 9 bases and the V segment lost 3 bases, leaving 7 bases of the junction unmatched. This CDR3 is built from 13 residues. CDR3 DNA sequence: TGTGCCAGCAGCTCGGACAGGCAAGGGACGCAGTATTTT. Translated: CASSSDRQGTQYF. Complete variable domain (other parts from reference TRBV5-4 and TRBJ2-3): ETGVTQSPTHLIKTRGQQVTLRCSSQSGHNTVSWYQQALGQGPQFIFQYYREEENGRGNFPPRFSGLQFPNYSSELNVNALELDDSALYLCASSSDRQGTQYFGPGTRLTVL.

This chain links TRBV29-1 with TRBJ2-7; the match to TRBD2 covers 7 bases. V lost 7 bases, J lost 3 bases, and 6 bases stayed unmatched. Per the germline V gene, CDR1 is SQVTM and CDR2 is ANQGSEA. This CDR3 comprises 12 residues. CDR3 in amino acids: CSAGDYDYEQYF. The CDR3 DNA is TGCAGCGCCGGGGACTACGACTACGAGCAGTACTTC.

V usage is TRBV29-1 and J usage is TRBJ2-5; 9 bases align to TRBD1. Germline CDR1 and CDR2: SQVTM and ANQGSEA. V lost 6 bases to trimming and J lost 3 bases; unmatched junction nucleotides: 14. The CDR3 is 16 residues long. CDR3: CSVGGRDREGKETQYF. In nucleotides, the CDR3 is TGCAGCGTCGGCGGGCGGGACAGGGAGGGTAAAGAGACCCAGTACTTC.